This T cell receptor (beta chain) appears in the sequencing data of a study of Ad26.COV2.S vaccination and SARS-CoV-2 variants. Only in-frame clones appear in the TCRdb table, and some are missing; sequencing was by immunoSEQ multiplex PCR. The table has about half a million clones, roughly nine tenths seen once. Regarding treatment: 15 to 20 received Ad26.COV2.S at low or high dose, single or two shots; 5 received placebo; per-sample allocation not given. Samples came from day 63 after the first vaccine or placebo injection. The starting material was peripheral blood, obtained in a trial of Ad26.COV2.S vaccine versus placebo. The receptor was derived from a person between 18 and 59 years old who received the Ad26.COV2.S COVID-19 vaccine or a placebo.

CDR3 loop: CASSQGHPSNYGYTF. The CDR3 DNA is TGTGCCAGCAGTCAGGGACACCCCTCTAACTATGGCTACACCTTC. The rearrangement uses TRBV27 and TRBJ1-2; perhaps TRBD1 as D (6 bases). Trimming shortened V by 5 bases and J by 0 bases, and 13 bases separated the two germline ends. The CDR3 length is 15 residues. Germline-derived CDR1 and CDR2 are MNHEY and SMNVEV (reference sequence).